A single sample is the source of the 19 T cell receptor beta chains below, sequenced in a study of T cell responses to AZD1222 COVID-19 vaccine. Clones were read by immunoSEQ multiplex PCR, and TCRdb kept only the in-frame ones, dropping some. The top ten clones hold roughly 5% of a sample with about 70,000 clones, approximately 85% of them seen once. The sequencing used peripheral blood, collected on day 0 of MenACWY control vaccination. These receptors all come from an adult in good health.

This sequence joins TRBV7-9 and TRBJ1-1, with D maybe TRBD1 (6 bases). This CDR3 spans 14 amino acids. Germline V gene data show CDR1 as SEHNR and CDR2 as FQNEAQ (reference sequence). V was trimmed by 8 bases and J by 6 bases, leaving 19 bases between them. The CDR3 is CASVPAQGRAEAFF. CDR3 nucleotide sequence: TGTGCCAGCGTTCCCGCCCAGGGGAGGGCTGAAGCTTTCTTT. Drawing the rest from reference TRBV7-9 and TRBJ1-1, the complete variable domain is DTGVSQNPRHKITKRGQNVTFRCDPISEHNRLYWYRQTLGQGPEFLTYFQNEAQLEKSRLLSDRFSAERPKGSFSTLEIQRTEQGDSAMYLCASVPAQGRAEAFFGQGTRLTVV.

The V gene is TRBV14, the J gene TRBJ1-2; D is uncertain. The CDR3 is 14 residues long. V lost 3 bases and J 8 bases, leaving 16 bases between the germline ends. Germline lookup yields CDR1 SGHDN and CDR2 FVKESK. For the CDR3, the DNA is TGTGCCAGCAGCCACACCTCCCTCCCGCCGGGCTACACCTTC. This gives the protein CASSHTSLPPGYTF.

This chain joins TRBV20-1 and TRBJ2-3; unclear D gene. The CDR3 runs to 11 residues. The V gene lost 7 bases and the J gene lost 5 bases, with 10 bases spanning the gap. Germline lookup yields CDR1 DFQATT and CDR2 SNEGSKA (reference sequence). The CDR3 DNA is TGCAGTGTATTAAAAATAGATACGCAGTATTTT. Protein: CSVLKIDTQYF.

The rearrangement links TRBV5-1 to TRBJ2-1; 9 bases align to TRBD1. CDR1 and CDR2 (germline): SGHRS, YFSETQ. The CDR3 has 15 amino acids. Trimming cost V 0 bases and J 5 bases; bases outside gene matches: 3. CDR3 DNA: TGCGCCAGCAGCTTGGGGGACAGGGAGGACAATGAGCAGTTCTTC. It specifies CASSLGDREDNEQFF.

The rearrangement joins TRBV6-1 to TRBJ1-5; D call uncertain. V lost 0 bases and J 9 bases, leaving 15 bases between the germline ends. The CDR3 consists of 15 residues. Germline-derived CDR1 and CDR2 are MNHNS and SASEGT. CDR3 DNA: TGTGCCAGCAGTGAAGCGTCGGGCGGTTATCCGCCCCAGCATTTT. It encodes CASSEASGGYPPQHF.

This clone was seen more than once but under ten times. V and J are TRBV7-2 and TRBJ1-5; TRBD1 might be the D (6 bases). CDR3 length: 14 amino acids. In germline, CDR1 is SGHTA, CDR2 FQGNSA. The V gene lost 5 bases and the J gene lost 8 bases, with 16 bases spanning the gap. The CDR3 is CASSQGRAGEPQHF. The CDR3 DNA is TGTGCCAGCAGCCAGGGGCGGGCCGGGGAGCCCCAGCATTTT.

This rearrangement joins TRBV6-5 to TRBJ1-1, with a tentative D call TRBD1 (5 bases). The germline V and J ends were trimmed by 5 bases and 6 bases, with 7 bases remaining between them. CDR3 size: 11 residues. Germline-derived CDR1 and CDR2 are MNHEY and SVGAGI. The CDR3 loop reads CASSQGAEAFF. In nucleotides, the CDR3 is TGTGCCAGCAGTCAGGGAGCTGAAGCTTTCTTT.

In nucleotides, the CDR3 is TGTGCCAGTAGTACCTCTGGAGGGGTCTCAACTAATGAAAAACTGTTTTTT. It yields the protein CASSTSGGVSTNEKLFF. This sequence joins TRBV19 and TRBJ1-4; the D gene is possibly TRBD1 (5 bases). The CDR3 runs to 17 residues. Trimming shortened V by 4 bases and J by 0 bases, and 15 bases separated the two germline ends. Germline V gene data show CDR1 as LNHDA and CDR2 as SQIVND (reference sequence).

The CDR3 nucleotides are TGTGCCAGTAGTATCCTCGCAGGGGTGTTTGGCAATCAGCCCCAGCATTTT. Amino acid sequence: CASSILAGVFGNQPQHF. The V call is TRBV19, the J call TRBJ1-5; D might be TRBD1 (6 bases). The germline gives CDR1 LNHDA, CDR2 SQIVND (reference sequence). V gave up 3 bases and J gave up 2 bases, with 17 bases separating them. This CDR3 has 17 residues.

J is TRBJ1-1 and V is TRBV28; unclear D gene. V lost 6 bases and J 1 base, leaving 12 bases between the germline ends. Germline V gives CDR1 MDHEN, CDR2 SYDVKM. CDR3 length equals 14 residues. CDR3 DNA sequence: TGTGCCAGCAGCCGAAGGACGGGGAACACTGAAGCTTTCTTT. Translation: CASSRRTGNTEAFF.

The CDR3 DNA reads TGTGCCAGCAGCTTTCTGTCCGAGTATGAGCAGTTCTTC. Its translation: CASSFLSEYEQFF. V gene TRBV11-3 combines with J gene TRBJ2-1, with no clear D. This CDR3 spans 13 amino acids. Per the germline V gene, CDR1 is SGHNT and CDR2 is YENEEA. V lost 3 bases and J lost 8, with 11 bases in between.

The chain is built from TRBV18 and TRBJ1-4; D may be TRBD1 (6 bases). The length of the CDR3 is 16 residues. The V and J ends lost 6 bases and 5 bases respectively, with 19 bases between them. Looked up from germline, CDR1 is KGHSH and CDR2 is LQKENI. The chain's CDR3 is CASSEDRGQQNEKLFF. The CDR3 bases are TGTGCCAGCTCCGAAGACCGGGGACAACAAAATGAAAAACTGTTTTTT.

The chain employs TRBV5-5 and TRBJ2-7; D perhaps matches TRBD1 (6 bases). Trimming cost V 3 bases and J 2 bases, with 12 bases left between them. This CDR3 is 14 amino acids long. The germline V gene has CDR1 SGHKS and CDR2 YYEKEE (reference sequence). CDR3 amino acids: CASSSRDTAYEQYF. The DNA of the CDR3 is TGTGCCAGCAGCTCCCGGGACACCGCCTACGAGCAGTACTTC. Full variable domain (outside the CDR3, taken from reference TRBV5-5 and TRBJ2-7): DAGVTQSPTHLIKTRGQQVTLRCSPISGHKSVSWYQQVLGQGPQFIFQYYEKEERGRGNFPDRFSARQFPNYSSELNVNALLLGDSALYLCASSSRDTAYEQYFGPGTRLTVT.

The chain carries TRBV7-9 and TRBJ2-4, with 7 bases lining up with TRBD2. Germline V lookup: CDR1 SEHNR, CDR2 FQNEAQ (reference sequence). V trimming: 4 bases; J trimming: 3 bases; junction bases outside the gene matches: 9. This CDR3 has 16 amino acids. For the CDR3, the DNA is TGTGCCAGCAGCTCCCCCTTGGGGGGGGTCAAAAACATTCAGTACTTC. Translation gives CASSSPLGGVKNIQYF.

The chain joins TRBV9 to TRBJ1-3; no clear D gene. CDR1 SGDLS and CDR2 YYNGEE come from the germline V gene. The CDR3 has 15 residues. V was cut by 2 bases and J by 0 bases, with 9 bases left in between. The CDR3 loop reads CASSVDTHSGNTIYF. The CDR3 nucleotides are TGTGCCAGCAGCGTTGACACTCACTCTGGAAACACCATATATTTT.

J is TRBJ1-4 and V is TRBV5-1; D gene uncertain. The CDR3 consists of 16 residues. V gave up 0 bases and J gave up 1 base, with 10 bases separating them. Germline CDR1 and CDR2: SGHRS and YFSETQ. The DNA of the CDR3 is TGCGCCAGCAGCTTGGGTGCGATAGGAACTAATGAAAAACTGTTTTTT. Its translation is CASSLGAIGTNEKLFF.

This clone has just one count. The chain employs TRBV4-1 and TRBJ2-2, with TRBD2 matching over 8 bases. There are 15 residues in the CDR3. Germline V gene lookup returns CDR1 MGHRA and CDR2 YSYEKL. V gave up 4 bases and J gave up 6 bases; unmatched junction bases: 7. The CDR3 spells CASSLNSGVPGELFF. For the CDR3, the DNA is TGCGCCAGCAGCCTAAATAGCGGGGTCCCCGGGGAGCTGTTTTTT.

V usage is TRBV6-5 and J usage is TRBJ1-5; D call uncertain. The CDR3 has 13 residues. Germline V gene sequence: CDR1 MNHEY, CDR2 SVGAGI. The V end was cut by 5 bases, the J end by 0 bases, with 5 bases between. The CDR3 protein is CASSRYSNQPQHF. The CDR3 nucleotides are TGTGCCAGCAGTCGCTATAGCAATCAGCCCCAGCATTTT.

V usage is TRBV5-1 and J usage is TRBJ1-4; 8 bases match TRBD1. After removal of 5 bases from V and 5 bases from J, the junction contained 5 bases not matched to a gene. The CDR3 is 14 amino acids. Germline assignment: CDR1 SGHRS and CDR2 YFSETQ. CDR3 sequence: CASSIRTGNEKLFF. CDR3 bases: TGCGCCAGCAGTATAAGGACAGGGAATGAAAAACTGTTTTTT.